These 21 T cell receptor beta chains share one sample of origin, sequenced in a study of PD-L1 blockade in urothelial cancer. Using immunoSEQ multiplex PCR, the repertoire was profiled, and TCRdb retains in-frame clones only, with some absent. The table records 68,000 or so clones, roughly 80% of them present only once. The sample's time point: pretreatment peripheral blood. The material was PBMCs, obtained around atezolizumab (anti-PD-L1) treatment. Source of these receptors: a man in his 70s with urothelial cancer.

The chain employs TRBV2 and TRBJ2-2; a possible D gene is TRBD2 (7 bases). The CDR3 has 14 residues. Germline V gene sequence: CDR1 SNHLY, CDR2 FYNNEI. V lost 6 bases and J lost 4, with 12 bases in between. CDR3 region: CASRGGGATGELFF. The CDR3 region has the DNA TGTGCCAGCAGAGGGGGGGGAGCCACCGGGGAGCTGTTTTTT. The variable domain in full, with the rest retrieved from reference TRBV2 and TRBJ2-2, is EPEVTQTPSHQVTQMGQEVILRCVPISNHLYFYWYRQILGQKVEFLVSFYNNEISEKSEIFDDQFSVERPDGSNFTLKIRSTKLEDSAMYFCASRGGGATGELFFGEGSRLTVL.

The V and J genes are TRBV6-1 and TRBJ1-6; D is perhaps TRBD1 (6 bases). The ends were cut back, 7 bases at V and 9 bases at J, with 10 bases in the middle. This CDR3 comprises 12 residues. Germline assignment: CDR1 MNHNS and CDR2 SASEGT. The CDR3 protein is CASNRESSPLHF. The CDR3 DNA follows: TGTGCCAGCAACAGGGAATCTTCACCCCTCCACTTT.

This clone has just a few counts. For the CDR3, the DNA is TGTGCCAGCAGTGCCGGGACAGGGCCTTACGAGCAGTACTTC. Encoded protein: CASSAGTGPYEQYF. The V gene is TRBV2, the J gene TRBJ2-7, with 9 bases lining up with TRBD1. V lost 4 bases, J lost 4 bases, and 5 bases stayed unmatched. CDR3 size: 14 residues. The V gene's germline CDR1 is SNHLY and CDR2 FYNNEI.

V is TRBV9 and J is TRBJ2-1; D unclear. Germline V gives CDR1 SGDLS, CDR2 YYNGEE. This CDR3 is 11 amino acids long. Trimming took off 4 bases at V and 7 bases at J, with 6 bases between the two ends. CDR3 protein: CASSTENEQFF. The CDR3 region has the DNA TGTGCCAGCAGCACTGAAAATGAGCAGTTCTTC.

The chain employs TRBV19 and TRBJ2-7, with D perhaps matching TRBD1 (5 bases). This CDR3 has 13 residues. Germline V gene sequence: CDR1 LNHDA, CDR2 SQIVND (reference sequence). V lost 1 base and J lost 1, with 5 bases in between. CDR3 amino acids: CASSIGQSYEQYF. The DNA for the CDR3 is TGTGCCAGTAGTATAGGACAGTCCTACGAGCAGTACTTC. The full variable domain, with the rest looked up from reference TRBV19 and TRBJ2-7, is DGGITQSPKYLFRKEGQNVTLSCEQNLNHDAMYWYRQDPGQGLRLIYYSQIVNDFQKGDIAEGYSVSREKKESFPLTVTSAQKNPTAFYLCASSIGQSYEQYFGPGTRLTVT.

This clone was seen a single time. V is TRBV11-2 and J is TRBJ2-2, with TRBD2 as a possible D gene (5 bases). V gave up 1 base and J gave up 6 bases, with 15 bases separating them. CDR3 length: 16 amino acids. The germline V gene has CDR1 SGHAT and CDR2 FQNNGV. This chain's CDR3 is CASSLAASFSAGELFF. As DNA, the CDR3 is TGTGCCAGCAGCTTAGCGGCTAGCTTCTCGGCCGGGGAGCTGTTTTTT.

This rearrangement joins TRBV11-2 to TRBJ2-2; TRBD1 agrees at 11 bases. Germline lookup yields CDR1 SGHAT and CDR2 FQNNGV. With 3 bases clipped from V and 5 bases from J, the junction kept 8 bases outside the gene matches. CDR3 length: 17 amino acids. DNA of the CDR3: TGTGCCAGCAGCTTGACCGGGACAGGGGGATCGACCGGGGAGCTGTTTTTT. It encodes CASSLTGTGGSTGELFF.

The gene calls are TRBV25-1 and TRBJ1-1; no clear D. CDR3 length equals 13 residues. The germline V gene encodes CDR1 MGHDK and CDR2 SYGVNS. V lost 7 bases to trimming and J lost 1 base, with 10 bases between them. CDR3 coding DNA: TGTGCCAGCACTCACGACTGGAACACTGAAGCTTTCTTT. This translates into CASTHDWNTEAFF.

The genes are TRBV4-3 and TRBJ2-7, with D perhaps TRBD2 (6 bases). The germline V gene encodes CDR1 LGHNA and CDR2 YSLEER. Trimming removed 1 base at V and 5 bases at J, with 9 bases between. There are 13 residues in the CDR3. The DNA for the CDR3 is TGCGCCAGCAGCCAAGGACCGGGGGACGAGCAGTACTTC. As protein: CASSQGPGDEQYF.

This clone was seen only once. J is TRBJ2-7 and V is TRBV7-9, with 9 bases identical to TRBD1. From germline, CDR1 is SEHNR and CDR2 FQNEAQ (reference sequence). The CDR3 covers 16 residues. J was trimmed by 4 bases and V by 5 bases; bases with no gene match: 12. The CDR3 protein is CASSPGQGLIFYEQYF. In DNA form, the CDR3 reads TGTGCCAGCAGCCCGGGACAGGGTCTAATTTTTTACGAGCAGTACTTC. The variable domain in full, completed from reference TRBV7-9 and TRBJ2-7, reads DTGVSQNPRHKITKRGQNVTFRCDPISEHNRLYWYRQTLGQGPEFLTYFQNEAQLEKSRLLSDRFSAERPKGSFSTLEIQRTEQGDSAMYLCASSPGQGLIFYEQYFGPGTRLTVT.

The gene calls are TRBV6-6 and TRBJ2-1, with 7 nucleotides matching TRBD1. The trim removed 6 bases at V and 5 bases at J, leaving 10 bases unmatched. Germline V CDR1 and CDR2: MNHNY, SVGAGI (reference sequence). CDR3 length: 15 residues. CDR3: CASRGRGQLNNEQFF. CDR3 in DNA: TGTGCCAGCAGGGGCCGGGGACAGCTTAACAATGAGCAGTTCTTC.

The J gene is TRBJ1-1, the V gene TRBV11-3, with 7 bases that match TRBD1. J was trimmed by 1 base and V by 2 bases; bases with no gene match: 7. The CDR3 contains 16 residues. Per germline, CDR1 SGHNT and CDR2 YENEEA. Here the CDR3 reads CASSLRRGPRNTEAFF. As DNA, the CDR3 is TGTGCCAGCAGCTTAAGGAGGGGGCCGAGGAACACTGAAGCTTTCTTT.

CDR3: CASSTRQGNGYTF. The CDR3 DNA sequence: TGTGCCAGCAGCACCCGACAGGGGAATGGCTACACCTTC. The rearrangement links TRBV7-9 to TRBJ1-2, with 8 bases matching TRBD1. The V segment lost 5 bases and the J segment 6 bases; nucleotides outside the gene matches: 5. This CDR3 has 13 residues. Looked up from germline, CDR1 is SEHNR and CDR2 is FQNEAQ (reference sequence).

The gene calls are TRBV5-1 and TRBJ2-2; weak D call: TRBD2 (5 bases). Between the trimmed V and J ends, which lost 7 bases and 4 bases, there was a span of 20 bases. Germline CDR1 reads SGHRS; CDR2 reads YFSETQ. There are 16 residues in the CDR3. CDR3 loop: CASPPRGAVPTGELFF. The CDR3 DNA reads TGCGCCAGCCCCCCCCGAGGAGCGGTCCCCACCGGGGAGCTGTTTTTT. Full variable domain (outside the CDR3, taken from reference TRBV5-1 and TRBJ2-2): KAGVTQTPRYLIKTRGQQVTLSCSPISGHRSVSWYQQTPGQGLQFLFEYFSETQRNKGNFPGRFSGRQFSNSRSEMNVSTLELGDSALYLCASPPRGAVPTGELFFGEGSRLTVL.

The chain joins TRBV13 to TRBJ1-1; D gene unclear. Germline values: CDR1 PRHDT, CDR2 FYEKMQ (reference sequence). V lost 5 bases and J 7 bases, leaving 17 bases between the germline ends. The CDR3 contains 14 residues. DNA for the CDR3: TGTGCCAGCAGCCCGTCATTCCGGTTCGGTGAAGCTTTCTTT. Translated, it gives CASSPSFRFGEAFF.

The V gene is TRBV7-8, the J gene TRBJ2-3; D gene ambiguous. CDR3 length: 17 residues. Germline V lookup: CDR1 SGHVS, CDR2 FQNEAQ. Trimming left V 5 bases short and J 0 bases short, with 18 bases between. CDR3 sequence: CASSQIMEMASTDTQYF. The CDR3 DNA sequence: TGTGCCAGCAGCCAGATAATGGAGATGGCTAGCACAGATACGCAGTATTTT.

This chain uses TRBV7-2 with TRBJ2-7; possibly TRBD2 for D (5 bases). This CDR3 has 13 residues. V shed 5 bases and J shed 5 bases, with 13 bases lying between them. Germline V gene lookup returns CDR1 SGHTA and CDR2 FQGNSA. CDR3 coding DNA: TGTGCCAGCAGCCTACTAGGTCGGAACGAGCAGTACTTC. Translation gives CASSLLGRNEQYF. The variable domain in full, completed from reference TRBV7-2 and TRBJ2-7, reads GAGVSQSPSNKVTEKGKDVELRCDPISGHTALYWYRQSLGQGLEFLIYFQGNSAPDKSGLPSDRFSAERTGGSVSTLTIQRTQQEDSAVYLCASSLLGRNEQYFGPGTRLTVT.

In regard to this clone: Other nucleotide sequences from this sample produce the same CDR3. The chain combines TRBV6-5 with TRBJ2-7; 10 nucleotides agree with TRBD1. The CDR3 is made up of 14 amino acids. Trimming took 6 bases from V and 4 from J; bases not matched to a gene: 6. Germline V gene data show CDR1 as MNHEY and CDR2 as SVGAGI. The CDR3 nucleotides read TGTGCCAGCAGCCCGGACAGGGGGTCGTACGAGCAGTACTTC. Encoded protein: CASSPDRGSYEQYF.

The chain combines TRBV5-1 with TRBJ1-1; 9 bases map to TRBD1. The length of the CDR3 is 16 residues. V lost 2 bases, J lost 0 bases, and 5 bases stayed unmatched. Germline V gene data show CDR1 as SGHRS and CDR2 as YFSETQ. DNA of the CDR3: TGCGCCAGCAGCTTACAGGGGGCGTTAATGAACACTGAAGCTTTCTTT. Its translation: CASSLQGALMNTEAFF.

The chain joins TRBV9 to TRBJ2-3, with D perhaps matching TRBD1 (6 bases). The CDR3 has 15 amino acids. Germline values: CDR1 SGDLS, CDR2 YYNGEE. V gave up 1 base and J gave up 3 bases, with 12 bases separating them. The CDR3 spells CASSVRPGVTDTQYF. The DNA for the CDR3 is TGTGCCAGCAGCGTACGACCAGGGGTAACAGATACGCAGTATTTT. Based on the CDR3 plus reference TRBV9 and TRBJ2-3, the full variable domain is DSGVTQTPKHLITATGQRVTLRCSPRSGDLSVYWYQQSLDQGLQFLIQYYNGEERAKGNILERFSAQQFPDLHSELNLSSLELGDSALYFCASSVRPGVTDTQYFGPGTRLTVL.

The rearrangement links TRBV18 to TRBJ1-5, with 9 bases fitting TRBD1. Germline V CDR1 and CDR2: KGHSH, LQKENI. The CDR3 is 16 amino acids. V lost 3 bases and J lost 0; bases outside the gene matches: 3. The CDR3 DNA sequence: TGTGCCAGCTCACCGAGACAGGGGGGTAGCAATCAGCCCCAGCATTTT. It is translated as CASSPRQGGSNQPQHF.